Listed here is a single TCR beta chain. Its matching antigen is unknown. The data derive from a study of cytomegalovirus exposure and HLA in healthy donors. Whole-study results and caveats: The authors listed 164 TCR beta chains as cytomegalovirus-associated. A subsequent analysis found that TCR clusters from the first cohort also tended to co-occur in the roughly 120 validation repertoires, with about 94% of cluster scores above 0. Reports described diagnosis of cytomegalovirus status by the classifier as highly specific and sensitive.

Sequenced by immunoSEQ multiplex PCR; TCRdb stores in-frame clones only, minus some. In the table there are approximately 220,000 clones, 85% to 90% of which are singletons. The sequence was collected from a young man in good health and CMV-seronegative. Sequenced sample: PBMCs.

Here the CDR3 reads CASRLAGNNEQFF. In DNA form, the CDR3 reads TGTGCCAGCAGATTAGCGGGAAACAATGAGCAGTTCTTC. V gene TRBV6-5 combines with J gene TRBJ2-1, with 8 nucleotides matching TRBD2. Germline-derived CDR1 and CDR2 are MNHEY and SVGAGI. The V segment lost 6 bases and the J segment 5 bases; nucleotides outside the gene matches: 3. CDR3 length: 13 amino acids.